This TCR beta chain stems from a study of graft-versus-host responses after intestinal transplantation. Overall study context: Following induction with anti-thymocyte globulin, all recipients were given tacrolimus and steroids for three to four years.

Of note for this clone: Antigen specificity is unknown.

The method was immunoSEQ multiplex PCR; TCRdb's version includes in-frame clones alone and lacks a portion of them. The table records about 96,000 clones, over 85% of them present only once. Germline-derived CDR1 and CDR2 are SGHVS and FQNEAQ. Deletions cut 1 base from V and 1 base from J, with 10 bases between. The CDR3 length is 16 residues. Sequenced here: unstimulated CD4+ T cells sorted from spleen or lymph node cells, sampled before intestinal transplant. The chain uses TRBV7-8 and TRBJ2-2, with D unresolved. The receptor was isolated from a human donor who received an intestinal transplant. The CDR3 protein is CASSLGGYGNTGELFF. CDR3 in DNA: TGTGCCAGCAGCTTAGGAGGCTATGGGAACACCGGGGAGCTGTTTTTT.